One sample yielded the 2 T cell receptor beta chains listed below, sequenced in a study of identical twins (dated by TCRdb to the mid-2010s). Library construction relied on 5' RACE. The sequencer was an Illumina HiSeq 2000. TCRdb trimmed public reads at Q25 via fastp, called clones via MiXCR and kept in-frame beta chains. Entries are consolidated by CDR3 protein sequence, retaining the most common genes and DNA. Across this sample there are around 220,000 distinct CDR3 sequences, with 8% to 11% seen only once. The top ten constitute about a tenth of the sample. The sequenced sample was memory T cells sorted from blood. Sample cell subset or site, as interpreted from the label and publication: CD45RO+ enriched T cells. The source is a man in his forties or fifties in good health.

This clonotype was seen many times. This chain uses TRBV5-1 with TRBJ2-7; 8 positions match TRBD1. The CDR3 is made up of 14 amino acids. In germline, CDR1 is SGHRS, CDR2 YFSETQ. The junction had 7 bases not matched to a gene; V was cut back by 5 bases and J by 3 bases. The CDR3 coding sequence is TGCGCCAGCAGACCCGACAGGGGCGACTACGAGCAGTACTTC. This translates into CASRPDRGDYEQYF.

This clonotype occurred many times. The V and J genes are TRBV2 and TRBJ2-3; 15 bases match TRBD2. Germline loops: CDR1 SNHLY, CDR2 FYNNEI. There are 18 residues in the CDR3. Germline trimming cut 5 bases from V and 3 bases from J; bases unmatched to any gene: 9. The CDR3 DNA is TGTGCCAGCAGTCCGAGAGGACTAGCGGGGGGGCCAACAGATACGCAGTATTTT. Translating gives CASSPRGLAGGPTDTQYF. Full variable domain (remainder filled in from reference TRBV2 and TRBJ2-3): EPEVTQTPSHQVTQMGQEVILRCVPISNHLYFYWYRQILGQKVEFLVSFYNNEISEKSEIFDDQFSVERPDGSNFTLKIRSTKLEDSAMYFCASSPRGLAGGPTDTQYFGPGTRLTVL.